The 12 T cell receptor beta chains given below trace back to one sample, sequenced in a study of T cell repertoires in ileal Crohn's disease. Regarding time point: neoterminal ileum biopsy at postoperative endoscopy, about 6 months after surgery. Data came from immunoSEQ multiplex PCR; TCRdb stores just in-frame clones and leaves some out. The sample carries some 10,000 clones, approximately 80% recorded once. The specimen was ileal tissue. The receptor set was obtained from an adult with Crohn's disease.

This clone was recorded a few times. The DNA of the CDR3 is TGTGCCAGCAGTTACTCGTTAACAGGGACTGAAGCTTTCTTT. Its translation: CASSYSLTGTEAFF. The V gene is TRBV6-5, the J gene TRBJ1-1; possible D gene TRBD1, 6 bases. Germline CDR1 MNHEY, CDR2 SVGAGI. This CDR3 comprises 14 residues. The V gene lost 0 bases and the J gene lost 5 bases, with 10 bases spanning the gap.

This clone showed up just a few times. For the CDR3, the DNA is TGTGCCAGCAGCCTCCAGGGGGCAATCCAGCCCCAGCATTTT. It yields the protein CASSLQGAIQPQHF. V usage is TRBV11-2 and J usage is TRBJ1-5, with 8 nucleotides matching TRBD1. The germline gives CDR1 SGHAT, CDR2 FQNNGV. This CDR3 comprises 14 residues. V trimming: 5 bases; J trimming: 7 bases; junction bases outside the gene matches: 7.

The chain recombines TRBV7-3 with TRBJ2-1; 8 positions match TRBD2. CDR1 is SGHTA and CDR2 is FQGTGA in the germline V gene. The J segment lost 7 bases and the V segment lost 6 bases, leaving 11 bases of the junction unmatched. CDR3 length: 15 residues. The CDR3 DNA is TGTGCCAGCAGAGACGGAGCGGGAGTGGGTAATGAGCAGTTCTTC. This sequence encodes CASRDGAGVGNEQFF.

J is TRBJ2-5 and V is TRBV7-9; 9 nucleotides agree with TRBD1. The J call may not be correct, given that the DNA end is closer to TRBJ2-7. Germline CDR1 and CDR2: SEHNR and FQNEAQ (reference sequence). This CDR3 region has 14 residues. CDR3 in amino acids: CASSLVSTGGEQYF. The CDR3 nucleotides are TGTGCCAGCAGCTTAGTTTCGACAGGGGGCGAGCAGTACTTC.

V and J are TRBV30 and TRBJ2-1; perhaps TRBD1 as D (6 bases). Germline V gene sequence: CDR1 GTSNPN, CDR2 SVGIG (reference sequence). The V gene lost 5 bases and the J gene lost 0 bases, with 23 bases spanning the gap. The CDR3 covers 18 residues. DNA for the CDR3: TGTGCCTGGGGGGGTTTGGGGGCAGCAGGTAGCTCCTACAATGAGCAGTTCTTC. Encoded protein: CAWGGLGAAGSSYNEQFF.

This sequence joins TRBV10-3 and TRBJ2-1, with TRBD1 identical over 9 bases. Looked up from germline, CDR1 is ENHRY and CDR2 is SYGVKD. The CDR3 loop spans 12 amino acids. The trim removed 6 bases at V and 7 bases at J, leaving 1 base unmatched. The CDR3 reads CAIRGTGNEQFF. As DNA, the CDR3 is TGTGCCATCAGGGGGACAGGGAATGAGCAGTTCTTC.

The V and J genes are TRBV4-1 and TRBJ2-1; 12 bases fit TRBD2. CDR1 and CDR2 (germline): MGHRA, YSYEKL. With 4 bases clipped from V and 10 bases from J, the junction kept 11 bases outside the gene matches. The CDR3 consists of 16 residues. The DNA for the CDR3 is TGCGCCAGCAGCCCCCATCCCTTGACTAGCGGGAGAGAGCAGTTCTTC. Translation gives CASSPHPLTSGREQFF.

The rearrangement links TRBV5-1 to TRBJ2-7, with TRBD1 matching over 8 bases. Germline V lookup: CDR1 SGHRS, CDR2 YFSETQ. This CDR3 is 15 amino acids long. V gave up 7 bases and J gave up 0 bases; unmatched junction bases: 9. The CDR3 DNA reads as TGCGCCAGCTCCTTAGGACAGGGAGCCTCCTACGAGCAGTACTTC. It codes for CASSLGQGASYEQYF.

In this sample, this clone turned up a few times. J is TRBJ2-1 and V is TRBV7-9; TRBD2 agrees at 7 bases. The germline gives CDR1 SEHNR, CDR2 FQNEAQ (reference sequence). V gave up 6 bases and J gave up 0 bases; unmatched junction bases: 5. CDR3 length equals 15 residues. The DNA of the CDR3 is TGTGCCAGCAGTGTTAGCGGGTTCTCCTACAATGAGCAGTTCTTC. Translating gives CASSVSGFSYNEQFF.

The J gene is TRBJ2-3, the V gene TRBV7-8, with 7 bases matching TRBD1. V trimming: 5 bases; J trimming: 3 bases; junction bases outside the gene matches: 11. CDR1 is SGHVS and CDR2 is FQNEAQ in the germline V gene. This CDR3 has 16 amino acids. CDR3 bases: TGTGCCAGCAGCGACAGGGCAACCCTGGCGACAGATACGCAGTATTTT. Amino acid sequence: CASSDRATLATDTQYF.

The chain has TRBV5-1 and TRBJ2-1, with D possibly being TRBD2 (7 bases). Germline lookup yields CDR1 SGHRS and CDR2 YFSETQ. This CDR3 comprises 14 residues. Trimming took off 0 bases at V and 5 bases at J, with 9 bases between the two ends. For the CDR3, the DNA is TGCGCCAGCAGCTTGGCCGGGGGGCACAATGAGCAGTTCTTC. It encodes CASSLAGGHNEQFF. The whole variable domain, filled in from reference TRBV5-1 and TRBJ2-1, reads KAGVTQTPRYLIKTRGQQVTLSCSPISGHRSVSWYQQTPGQGLQFLFEYFSETQRNKGNFPGRFSGRQFSNSRSEMNVSTLELGDSALYLCASSLAGGHNEQFFGPGTRLTVL.

The chain carries TRBV7-9 and TRBJ2-7; maybe TRBD1 (5 bases). Germline V gives CDR1 SEHNR, CDR2 FQNEAQ (reference sequence). V lost 5 bases, J lost 2 bases, and 13 bases lay in between. The CDR3 covers 14 residues. The CDR3 region is CASSTPTETYEQYF. The CDR3 DNA reads TGTGCCAGCAGCACCCCGACAGAAACCTACGAGCAGTACTTC.